Below are 31 T cell receptor beta chains sequenced from a single sample in a study of blood T cell repertoires in COVID-19. Libraries were prepared by immunoSEQ multiplex PCR; TCRdb keeps only in-frame clonotypes and omits some of them. This sample has roughly 200,000 clones; just under 90% occur once, and the top ten carry 0.95% to 1.5%. Sequenced input: PBMCs or T cells enriched from blood (not recorded which). These receptors originate from a man aged 30 to 39 who had recovered from COVID-19.

The rearrangement uses TRBV14 and TRBJ2-7, with a tentative D call TRBD2 (5 bases). Deletions cut 6 bases from V and 6 bases from J, with 24 bases between. This CDR3 has 16 residues. Germline-derived CDR1 and CDR2 are SGHDN and FVKESK. In DNA, the CDR3 is TGTGCCAGCAGACCGCACAACGGGCCGGGGTCGGGCGAGCAGTACTTC. Its translation is CASRPHNGPGSGEQYF. Full variable domain (missing parts from reference TRBV14 and TRBJ2-7): EAGVTQFPSHSVIEKGQTVTLRCDPISGHDNLYWYRRVMGKEIKFLLHFVKESKQDESGMPNNRFLAERTGGTYSTLKVQPAELEDSGVYFCASRPHNGPGSGEQYFGPGTRLTVT.

The chain combines TRBV5-5 with TRBJ2-3, with D unresolved. The germline V gene has CDR1 SGHKS and CDR2 YYEKEE (reference sequence). This CDR3 has 12 amino acids. Trimming stripped 2 bases from V and 7 bases from J, with 8 bases between. The CDR3 loop is CASSFRGNTQYF. Here the CDR3 DNA reads TGTGCCAGCAGCTTTCGCGGAAATACGCAGTATTTT. Filled out from reference TRBV5-5 and TRBJ2-3, the complete variable domain reads DAGVTQSPTHLIKTRGQQVTLRCSPISGHKSVSWYQQVLGQGPQFIFQYYEKEERGRGNFPDRFSARQFPNYSSELNVNALLLGDSALYLCASSFRGNTQYFGPGTRLTVL.

The chain uses TRBV29-1 and TRBJ2-1, with 7 bases identical to TRBD1. Unmatched junction bases numbered 6, after V lost 7 bases and J lost 3 bases. The CDR3 contains 13 residues. CDR1 is SQVTM, CDR2 ANQGSEA, per germline. The CDR3 loop reads CSAGRDSYNEQFF. Written as DNA, the CDR3 is TGCAGCGCCGGCCGGGACAGCTACAATGAGCAGTTCTTC.

The chain uses TRBV15 and TRBJ1-5, with 11 nucleotides matching TRBD1. V was pared by 5 bases and J by 3 bases, with 9 bases of the junction left unmatched. This CDR3 has 17 amino acids. Per the germline V gene, CDR1 is LNHNV and CDR2 is YYDKDF (reference sequence). CDR3 protein: CATSRAGTGGPNQPQHF. CDR3 in DNA: TGTGCCACCAGCCGAGCCGGGACAGGGGGGCCCAATCAGCCCCAGCATTTT.

This chain links TRBV19 with TRBJ1-6, with D uncertain. The V gene's germline CDR1 is LNHDA and CDR2 SQIVND (reference sequence). CDR3 length equals 14 residues. Trimming removed 7 bases at V and 5 bases at J, with 12 bases between. CDR3 amino acids: CASKKWRDNSPLHF. Written as DNA, the CDR3 is TGTGCCAGTAAGAAGTGGAGGGATAATTCACCCCTCCACTTT.

The chain is built from TRBV28 and TRBJ2-7, with TRBD1 matching over 9 bases. Unmatched junction bases numbered 6, after V lost 6 bases and J lost 0 bases. The V gene's germline CDR1 is MDHEN and CDR2 SYDVKM. The CDR3 is 15 residues long. CDR3 sequence (DNA): TGTGCCAGCAGGGCCGGGACAGGGAGCTCCTACGAGCAGTACTTC. This encodes CASRAGTGSSYEQYF.

The chain uses TRBV5-4 and TRBJ1-6; TRBD1 matches 9 bases. The CDR3 contains 14 residues. With V trimmed by 4 bases and J by 10 bases, 6 bases remained unmatched. Germline values: CDR1 SGHNT, CDR2 YYREEE (reference sequence). DNA for the CDR3: TGTGCCAGCAGCCAAACAGGGGGCGGCTCACCCCTCCACTTT. Translating gives CASSQTGGGSPLHF.

The chain recombines TRBV27 with TRBJ2-1, with D possibly matching TRBD2 (5 bases). Per germline, CDR1 MNHEY and CDR2 SMNVEV (reference sequence). The CDR3 consists of 11 residues. Trimming left V 3 bases short and J 12 bases short, with 9 bases between. The CDR3 nucleotides are TGTGCCAGCAGTTTTGGACTCTGGCAGTTCTTC. Translation gives CASSFGLWQFF.

This chain uses TRBV29-1 with TRBJ2-5, with 8 bases fitting TRBD1. This CDR3 has 16 residues. The germline V gene has CDR1 SQVTM and CDR2 ANQGSEA. V shed 6 bases and J 5 bases; nucleotides not matched to a gene: 17. CDR3 nucleotides: TGCAGCGTGGGCCTTTTCCGTGGACAGGGTGAGGAGACCCAGTACTTC. It encodes CSVGLFRGQGEETQYF.

The CDR3 reads CASSSRQGLREQYF. The DNA of the CDR3 is TGCGCCAGCAGCTCACGACAGGGTCTACGGGAGCAGTACTTC. This chain joins TRBV5-1 and TRBJ2-7; 7 nucleotides agree with TRBD1. The CDR3 extends over 14 amino acids. The V and J ends lost 3 bases and 7 bases, in that order; junction bases with no gene match: 10. Germline-derived CDR1 and CDR2 are SGHRS and YFSETQ.

The chain is built from TRBV2 and TRBJ2-2, with D perhaps matching TRBD2 (5 bases). CDR3 length: 16 amino acids. Germline V gives CDR1 SNHLY, CDR2 FYNNEI. The ends were cut back, 2 bases at V and 3 bases at J, with 13 bases in the middle. This CDR3 reads CASSESVKRDTGELFF. The CDR3 DNA follows: TGTGCCAGCAGTGAATCGGTAAAGAGGGACACCGGGGAGCTGTTTTTT.

The chain links TRBV12-3 or TRBV12-4 to TRBJ2-5; 9 nucleotides agree with TRBD2. The ends lost 6 bases at V and 4 bases at J; junction bases unmatched: 0. The CDR3 totals 12 residues. The DNA of the CDR3 is TGTGCCAGCAGAGCGGGAGGAGAGACCCAGTACTTC. Translated: CASRAGGETQYF.

The CDR3 bases are TGTGCCAGTAGTATACCCACTACAAGTTCTGAAGCTTTCTTT. Translating it yields CASSIPTTSSEAFF. This chain joins TRBV19 and TRBJ1-1; D remains ambiguous. Germline V gene sequence: CDR1 LNHDA, CDR2 SQIVND (reference sequence). The length of the CDR3 is 14 residues. The V and J ends lost 2 bases and 6 bases respectively, with 13 bases between them.

This chain connects TRBV28 to TRBJ2-1; TRBD1 matches 8 bases. Looked up from germline, CDR1 is MDHEN and CDR2 is SYDVKM. Germline trimming cut 3 bases from V and 9 bases from J; bases unmatched to any gene: 4. This CDR3 comprises 13 residues. CDR3 sequence reads: CASSFDRGGEQFF. Here the CDR3 DNA reads TGTGCCAGCAGTTTTGACAGGGGAGGTGAGCAGTTCTTC. The whole variable domain, remainder taken from reference TRBV28 and TRBJ2-1, is DVKVTQSSRYLVKRTGEKVFLECVQDMDHENMFWYRQDPGLGLRLIYFSYDVKMKEKGDIPEGYSVSREKKERFSLILESASTNQTSMYLCASSFDRGGEQFFGPGTRLTVL.

The CDR3 spells CASRAGTGGGYTF. The CDR3 DNA follows: TGTGCCAGCAGAGCCGGGACAGGGGGCGGCTACACCTTC. The V gene is TRBV9, the J gene TRBJ1-2; 12 bases map to TRBD1. The CDR3 has 13 amino acids. Germline trimming cut 5 bases from V and 8 bases from J; bases unmatched to any gene: 4. Looked up from germline, CDR1 is SGDLS and CDR2 is YYNGEE.

CDR3 DNA sequence: TGTGCCAGCAGCTTAGGACGTAGCCAGACCGGGGAGCTGTTTTTT. Encoded protein: CASSLGRSQTGELFF. The chain uses TRBV7-9 and TRBJ2-2; D call uncertain. Trimming shortened V by 1 base and J by 5 bases, and 11 bases separated the two germline ends. CDR3 size: 15 residues. The germline V gene has CDR1 SEHNR and CDR2 FQNEAQ (reference sequence).

The chain couples TRBV10-3 to TRBJ1-2, with D possibly being TRBD1 (6 bases). Trimming stripped 2 bases from V and 7 bases from J, with 14 bases between. CDR1 and CDR2 (germline): ENHRY, SYGVKD. This CDR3 spans 14 amino acids. For the CDR3, the DNA is TGTGCCATCAGTGAGGCAGCAGGGGTACGTGGCTACACCTTC. Translation: CAISEAAGVRGYTF.

J is TRBJ1-2 and V is TRBV21-1. TRBV21-1 is designated a pseudogene. This CDR3 contains 15 residues. CDR3 DNA sequence: TGTGCCAGCAGCAAAGGACCAGGGACTTTTCGGGGCTACACCTTC. It translates to CASSKGPGTFRGYTF.

This clone was seen many times. This sequence joins TRBV6-2 or TRBV6-3 and TRBJ2-5; the match to TRBD2 covers 9 bases. The CDR3 extends over 14 amino acids. Trimming cost V 5 bases and J 5 bases; bases outside gene matches: 6. Germline V CDR1 and CDR2: MNHEY, SVGEGT. CDR3 nucleotide sequence: TGTGCCAGCAGTCCCGGGACTAGCTTCGAGACCCAGTACTTC. Translated, it gives CASSPGTSFETQYF.

This rearrangement joins TRBV6-5 to TRBJ2-1; TRBD1 aligns across 10 bases. CDR1 is MNHEY, CDR2 SVGAGI, per germline. The CDR3 length is 14 residues. V was clipped by 6 bases and J by 6 bases; unmatched bases: 5. The CDR3, as DNA: TGTGCCAGCAGCCCGGGACAGGGGTTCAATGAGCAGTTCTTC. Its translation is CASSPGQGFNEQFF.

This chain uses TRBV19 with TRBJ1-3, with 7 positions matching TRBD1. Germline V gene sequence: CDR1 LNHDA, CDR2 SQIVND (reference sequence). V lost 5 bases, J lost 0 bases, and 10 bases stayed unmatched. This CDR3 has 17 amino acids. The CDR3 nucleotides are TGTGCCAGTAGTCCCTACAGGGGCCCAGTCTCTGGAAACACCATATATTTT. Translated: CASSPYRGPVSGNTIYF.

The V and J genes are TRBV27 and TRBJ1-4; a weak D match, TRBD1 (5 bases). Germline V CDR1 and CDR2: MNHEY, SMNVEV (reference sequence). The CDR3 is 15 amino acids. Between the trimmed V and J ends, which lost 10 bases and 4 bases, there was a span of 19 bases. CDR3 nucleotide sequence: TGTGCCACCCGTTCCTGGGGCTCGGGTAATGAAAAACTGTTTTTT. Translating gives CATRSWGSGNEKLFF.

This clone was seen once. The V call is TRBV18, the J call TRBJ2-6; D remains unclear. The CDR3 is 15 amino acids. Trimming left V 6 bases short and J 0 bases short, with 9 bases between. Germline V gene sequence: CDR1 KGHSH, CDR2 LQKENI. In DNA form, the CDR3 reads TGTGCCAGCTCGGTCGTGGCCTCTGGGGCCAACGTCCTGACTTTC. Encoded protein: CASSVVASGANVLTF.

This chain links TRBV19 with TRBJ1-5; D is ambiguous. The CDR3 consists of 16 residues. The V end lost 6 bases, the J end lost 0 bases, and 15 bases lay between the germline ends. CDR1 and CDR2 (germline): LNHDA, SQIVND (reference sequence). The CDR3 spells CASSHAAVFSNQPQHF. The CDR3, as DNA: TGTGCCAGTAGCCATGCGGCAGTTTTTAGCAATCAGCCCCAGCATTTT.

This clone was observed a few times. This CDR3 is CASSDSTGGNSPLHF. In DNA, the CDR3 is TGTGCCAGCAGTGACTCGACAGGGGGCAATTCACCCCTCCACTTT. The chain employs TRBV6-4 and TRBJ1-6, with TRBD1 identical over 10 bases. V lost 0 bases, J lost 7 bases, and 0 bases stayed unmatched. The germline gives CDR1 MRHNA, CDR2 SNTAGT. This CDR3 spans 15 amino acids.

This rearrangement joins TRBV14 to TRBJ1-3; TRBD1 matches 7 bases. Germline assignment: CDR1 SGHDN and CDR2 FVKESK. The ends lost 2 bases at V and 7 bases at J; junction bases unmatched: 8. This CDR3 has 15 amino acids. CDR3 sequence (DNA): TGTGCCAGCAGCCAAAACAGGGGTTCGTGGAACACCATATATTTT. As protein: CASSQNRGSWNTIYF. The full variable domain, with the rest looked up from reference TRBV14 and TRBJ1-3, is EAGVTQFPSHSVIEKGQTVTLRCDPISGHDNLYWYRRVMGKEIKFLLHFVKESKQDESGMPNNRFLAERTGGTYSTLKVQPAELEDSGVYFCASSQNRGSWNTIYFGEGSWLTVV.

The chain recombines TRBV11-2 with TRBJ2-7; TRBD2 might be the D (6 bases). Germline V gene sequence: CDR1 SGHAT, CDR2 FQNNGV. CDR3 length equals 18 residues. The germline V and J ends were trimmed by 5 bases and 1 base, with 24 bases remaining between them. CDR3 sequence: CASSQGVGFWGESYEQYF. The CDR3 nucleotides are TGTGCCAGCAGCCAAGGTGTTGGGTTCTGGGGGGAATCCTACGAGCAGTACTTC.

This clone was found many times. The V and J genes are TRBV6-2 or TRBV6-3 and TRBJ2-7; D is perhaps TRBD1 (5 bases). CDR1 and CDR2 (germline): MNHEY, SVGEGT. The CDR3 sequence is 14 residues long. V was trimmed by 2 bases and J by 0 bases, leaving 8 bases between them. CDR3 in DNA: TGTGCCAGCAGTTACGACAGTAGCTCCTACGAGCAGTACTTC. This encodes CASSYDSSSYEQYF.

Only a few counts were recorded for this clone. The chain couples TRBV19 to TRBJ1-4; 8 nucleotides align to TRBD1. The CDR3 covers 14 residues. Trimming removed 9 bases from V and 8 bases from J; junction bases left unmatched: 11. Germline V lookup: CDR1 LNHDA, CDR2 SQIVND (reference sequence). Here the CDR3 DNA reads TGTGCCAGCACACTACAGGGGGTAAAGGAAAAACTGTTTTTT. Its translation is CASTLQGVKEKLFF.

This rearrangement joins TRBV6-5 to TRBJ1-2, with TRBD1 identical over 8 bases. The CDR3 has 11 residues. V was pared by 5 bases and J by 11 bases, with 4 bases of the junction left unmatched. The germline CDR1 and CDR2 sequences are MNHEY and SVGAGI. CDR3 residues: CASSPDRAYTF. In DNA form, the CDR3 reads TGTGCCAGCAGTCCGGACAGGGCATACACCTTC.

The chain has TRBV28 and TRBJ1-5, with TRBD1 matching over 8 bases. Germline V CDR1 and CDR2: MDHEN, SYDVKM. This CDR3 comprises 13 residues. V trimming: 5 bases; J trimming: 5 bases; junction bases outside the gene matches: 2. The DNA of the CDR3 is TGTGCCAGCAGTCCCAGGGGGCATCAGCCCCAGCATTTT. Translation: CASSPRGHQPQHF.